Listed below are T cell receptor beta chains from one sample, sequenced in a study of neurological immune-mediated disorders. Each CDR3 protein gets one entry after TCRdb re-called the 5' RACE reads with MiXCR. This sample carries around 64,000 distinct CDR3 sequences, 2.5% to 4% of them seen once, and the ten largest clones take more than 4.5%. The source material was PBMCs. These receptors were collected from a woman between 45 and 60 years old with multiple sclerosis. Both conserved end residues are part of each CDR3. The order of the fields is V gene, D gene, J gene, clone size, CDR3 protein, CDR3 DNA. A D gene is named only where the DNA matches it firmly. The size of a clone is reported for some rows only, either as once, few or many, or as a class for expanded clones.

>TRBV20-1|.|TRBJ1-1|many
CSAWRAGVFTEAFF
TGCAGTGCTTGGAGGGCAGGGGTTTTCACTGAAGCTTTCTTT
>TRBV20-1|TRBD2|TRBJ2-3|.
CSASGEGGLKGTDTQYF
TGCAGTGCTAGTGGGGAGGGTGGCCTCAAAGGCACAGATACGCAGTATTTT
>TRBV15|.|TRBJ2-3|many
CATSRYQTDTQYF
TGTGCCACCAGCAGATACCAGACAGATACGCAGTATTTT
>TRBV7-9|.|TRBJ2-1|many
CASSLAWGSAEQFF
TGTGCCAGCAGCTTAGCGTGGGGTAGCGCGGAGCAGTTCTTC
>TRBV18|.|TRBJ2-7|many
CASSPTSKPATYEQYF
TGTGCCAGCTCACCAACCTCTAAGCCCGCGACCTACGAGCAGTACTTC
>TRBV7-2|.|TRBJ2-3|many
CASSLLGRSDTQYF
TGTGCCAGCAGCCTCCTAGGGCGGTCAGATACGCAGTATTTT
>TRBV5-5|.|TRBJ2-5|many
CASSLGRGPGSGRETQYF
TGTGCCAGCAGCTTGGGCCGCGGCCCGGGAAGCGGGCGAGAGACCCAGTACTTC
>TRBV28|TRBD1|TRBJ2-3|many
CASTETRDRGPGTQYF
TGTGCCAGCACCGAAACCCGGGACAGGGGGCCGGGTACGCAGTATTTT
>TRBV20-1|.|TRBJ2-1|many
CSARDSSPGGLYNEQFF
TGCAGTGCTAGAGATTCGTCGCCGGGGGGCCTCTACAATGAGCAGTTCTTC
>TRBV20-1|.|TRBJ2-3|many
CSARGLGHYSTDTQYF
TGCAGTGCTAGAGGTCTAGGCCACTACAGCACAGATACGCAGTATTTT
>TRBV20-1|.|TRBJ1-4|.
CSDPGKLIEKLFF
TGCAGTGACCCGGGAAAGCTAATCGAAAAACTGTTTTTT
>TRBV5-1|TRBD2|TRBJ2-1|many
CASSWNAGGYEQFF
TGCGCCAGCAGCTGGAACGCCGGGGGGTATGAGCAGTTTTTC
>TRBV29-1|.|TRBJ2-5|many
CSVLRGGGTQYF
TGCAGCGTCCTGCGGGGAGGGGGGACCCAGTACTTC
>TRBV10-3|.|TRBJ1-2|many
CAISERKGYNYGYTF
TGTGCCATCAGTGAAAGGAAGGGATACAACTATGGCTACACCTTC
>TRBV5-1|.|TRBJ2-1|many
CASTFEGVWGQGGEQFF
TGCGCCAGCACCTTTGAGGGAGTCTGGGGCCAGGGGGGAGAGCAGTTCTTC
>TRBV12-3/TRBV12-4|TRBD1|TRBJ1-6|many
CASSPGAGGPSPLHF
TGTGCCAGCAGTCCTGGGGCAGGGGGTCCGTCACCCCTCCACTTT
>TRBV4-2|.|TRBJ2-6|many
CASSQDNEEGYFVGANVLTF
TGTGCCAGCAGCCAAGATAACGAGGAGGGTTACTTTGTTGGGGCCAACGTCCTGACTTTC
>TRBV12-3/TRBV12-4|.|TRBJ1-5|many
CASSALRDQPQHF
TGTGCCAGCAGTGCCCTAAGGGACCAGCCCCAGCATTTT
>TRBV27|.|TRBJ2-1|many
CASTPDRYIDNSYNEQFF
TGTGCCAGCACCCCGGACCGATACATAGATAACTCCTACAATGAGCAGTTCTTC
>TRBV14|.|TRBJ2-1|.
CASSQVKGLPMEQFF
TGTGCCAGCAGCCAAGTGAAGGGACTGCCGATGGAGCAGTTCTTC
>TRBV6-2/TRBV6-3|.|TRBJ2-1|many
CASRKAGYNEQFF
TGTGCCAGCAGGAAGGCCGGCTACAATGAGCAGTTCTTC
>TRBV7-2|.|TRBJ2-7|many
CASSSPPGGGGVEQYF
TGTGCCAGCAGCTCCCCGCCTGGCGGAGGGGGCGTCGAGCAGTACTTC
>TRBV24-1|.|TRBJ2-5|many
CATAQGLTHQETQYF
TGTGCCACCGCCCAAGGGTTAACCCATCAAGAGACCCAGTACTTC
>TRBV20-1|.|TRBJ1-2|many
CSASRGGYGYTF
TGCAGTGCTAGTCGGGGTGGCTATGGCTACACCTTC
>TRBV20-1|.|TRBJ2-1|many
CSARVPRTGPIYNEQFF
TGCAGTGCTAGGGTTCCCAGGACGGGACCGATTTACAATGAGCAGTTCTTC
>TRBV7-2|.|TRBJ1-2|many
CASSPGDGYYGYTF
TGTGCCAGCAGCCCCGGTGACGGCTACTATGGCTACACCTTC
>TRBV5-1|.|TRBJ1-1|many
CASREDGLGSTEAFF
TGCGCCAGCAGGGAAGACGGGCTGGGGTCGACTGAAGCTTTCTTT
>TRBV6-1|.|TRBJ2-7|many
CASREGQSGPYEQYF
TGTGCCAGCAGGGAGGGACAGAGTGGACCCTACGAGCAGTACTTC
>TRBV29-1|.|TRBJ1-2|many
CSAAMGSYGYTF
TGCAGCGCCGCGATGGGAAGCTATGGCTACACCTTC
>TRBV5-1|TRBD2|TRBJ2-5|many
CASVKGLAGDLETQYF
TGCGCCAGTGTAAAGGGACTAGCGGGAGATCTGGAGACCCAGTACTTC
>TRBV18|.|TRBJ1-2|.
CASSPGPRRGYTF
TGTGCCAGCTCACCGGGACCCCGGAGAGGCTACACCTTC
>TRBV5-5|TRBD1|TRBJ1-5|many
CASSLTGGQPQHF
TGTGCCAGCAGCTTGACAGGGGGCCAGCCCCAGCATTTT
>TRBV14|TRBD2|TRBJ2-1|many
CASSHLRSGRAAVEQFF
TGTGCCAGCAGCCATTTAAGAAGCGGGAGGGCCGCAGTTGAGCAGTTCTTC
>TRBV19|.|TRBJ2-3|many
CASSPPGDYYTDTQYF
TGTGCCAGTAGTCCGCCAGGGGACTATTACACAGATACGCAGTATTTT
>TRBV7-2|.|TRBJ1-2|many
CATRPSAQIGDGYTF
TGTGCCACCCGACCCTCAGCCCAGATCGGAGATGGCTACACCTTC
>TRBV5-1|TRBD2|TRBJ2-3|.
CASSRTRSDTQYF
TGCGCCAGCAGCAGGACTAGGTCAGATACGCAGTATTTT
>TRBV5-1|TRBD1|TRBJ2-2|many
CASSSNRGENTGELFF
TGCGCCAGCAGCTCAAACAGGGGCGAAAACACCGGGGAGCTGTTTTTT
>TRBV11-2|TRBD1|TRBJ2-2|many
CASSLGTGSNTGELFF
TGTGCCAGCAGCTTAGGGACAGGGTCGAACACCGGGGAGCTGTTTTTT
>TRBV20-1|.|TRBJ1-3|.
CSADGPSGNTIYF
TGCAGTGCGGACGGTCCCTCTGGAAACACCATATATTTT
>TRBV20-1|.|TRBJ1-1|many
CSASPGNTEAFF
TGCAGTGCTAGTCCAGGGAATACTGAAGCTTTCTTT
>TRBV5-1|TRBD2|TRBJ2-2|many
CAASGNAGTGELFF
TGCGCCGCCAGCGGGAACGCGGGCACCGGGGAGCTGTTTTTT
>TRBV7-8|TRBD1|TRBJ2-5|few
CASSLARDRLSETQYF
TGTGCCAGCAGCTTAGCTAGGGACAGACTGTCGGAGACCCAGTACTTC
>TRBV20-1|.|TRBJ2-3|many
CSASFLGGDTQYF
TGCAGTGCTAGCTTCCTGGGGGGAGATACGCAGTATTTT
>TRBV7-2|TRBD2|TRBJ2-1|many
CASSLVALAGNEQFF
TGTGCCAGCAGCTTAGTGGCTCTAGCGGGCAATGAGCAGTTCTTC
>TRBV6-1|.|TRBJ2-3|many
CASLDSFTDTQYF
TGTGCCAGCTTGGACTCCTTCACAGATACGCAGTATTTT
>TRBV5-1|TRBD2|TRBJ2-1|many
CASSPLAVSYNEQFF
TGCGCCAGCAGCCCGCTAGCGGTCTCCTACAATGAGCAGTTCTTC
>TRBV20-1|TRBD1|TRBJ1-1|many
CSARDAQLQGARTEAFF
TGCAGTGCTAGAGATGCCCAACTACAGGGGGCGCGCACTGAAGCTTTCTTT
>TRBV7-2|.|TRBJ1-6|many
CASSFAGEGSPLHF
TGTGCCAGCAGCTTTGCCGGGGAAGGCTCACCCCTCCACTTT